Below are 19 T cell receptor beta chains sequenced from a single sample in a study of cytomegalovirus exposure and HLA in healthy donors. Generated by immunoSEQ multiplex PCR, the TCRdb table keeps only in-frame clones and is missing some. The table records 110,000 or so clones, about 84% of them present only once. The sequenced sample consisted of PBMCs. The source is a woman aged 25 to 39 in good health and CMV-seronegative.

The count of this clone is one. The chain couples TRBV29-1 to TRBJ1-2; 7 bases align to TRBD1. With V trimmed by 5 bases and J by 4 bases, 4 bases remained unmatched. The CDR3 runs to 12 residues. Germline CDR1 and CDR2: SQVTM and ANQGSEA. The CDR3 is CSVLQGTYGYTF. CDR3 coding DNA: TGCAGCGTTTTACAGGGGACCTATGGCTACACCTTC.

This rearrangement joins TRBV15 to TRBJ1-2; TRBD1 matches 10 bases. Trimming cost V 9 bases and J 6 bases; bases outside gene matches: 19. From germline, CDR1 is LNHNV and CDR2 YYDKDF (reference sequence). CDR3 length: 17 residues. The chain's CDR3 is CATGRDRGRIGRDGYTF. The CDR3 DNA is TGTGCCACAGGGCGGGACAGGGGCCGTATTGGGCGAGATGGCTACACCTTC.

The V gene is TRBV6-5, the J gene TRBJ2-1; 9 positions match TRBD2. The CDR3 is made up of 16 amino acids. The germline gives CDR1 MNHEY, CDR2 SVGAGI. J was trimmed by 8 bases and V by 0 bases; bases with no gene match: 8. CDR3 coding DNA: TGTGCCAGCAGTTACTCGCCTAGCGGGGTGTCGGATGAGCAGTTCTTC. Translation: CASSYSPSGVSDEQFF.

The J gene is TRBJ2-2, the V gene TRBV6-5; D gene uncertain. Deletions cut 2 bases from V and 6 bases from J, with 10 bases between. Germline loops: CDR1 MNHEY, CDR2 SVGAGI. This CDR3 spans 14 amino acids. CDR3 protein: CASSYIVRSGELFF. The CDR3 DNA follows: TGTGCCAGCAGTTACATCGTCCGTTCCGGGGAGCTGTTTTTT.

This chain joins TRBV7-9 and TRBJ2-2, with D perhaps TRBD1 (7 bases). Germline loops: CDR1 SEHNR, CDR2 FQNEAQ (reference sequence). With 5 bases removed from V and 6 bases from J, the gap between germline ends came to 13 bases. The CDR3 is made up of 14 amino acids. The CDR3 reads CASSLRGVPGELFF. The CDR3 coding sequence is TGTGCCAGCAGCCTCAGGGGGGTCCCCGGGGAGCTGTTTTTT.

CDR3 DNA sequence: TGCGCCAGCAGCTCAGGGACAGCTAACAATGAGCAGTTCTTC. Protein sequence: CASSSGTANNEQFF. This sequence joins TRBV5-1 and TRBJ2-1; 7 positions match TRBD1. J gave up 5 bases and V 3 bases, and 5 bases lay outside the gene matches. CDR3 length: 14 amino acids. Germline CDR1 is SGHRS and CDR2 is YFSETQ.

The CDR3 nucleotides are TGTGCCAGCCGCAAGGGGACAGGGGGGCAAGAGACCCAGTACTTC. Amino acid sequence: CASRKGTGGQETQYF. This rearrangement joins TRBV7-7 to TRBJ2-5; 11 bases are shared with TRBD1. The V gene end was trimmed by 8 bases and the J gene end by 2 bases; junction bases not matched to a gene: 7. This CDR3 is built from 15 residues. From germline, CDR1 is SSHAT and CDR2 FNYEAQ (reference sequence).

The chain couples TRBV7-9 to TRBJ1-1, with D maybe TRBD1 (6 bases). V lost 2 bases and J 2 bases, leaving 12 bases between the germline ends. The CDR3 sequence is 15 residues long. Germline V gene data show CDR1 as SEHNR and CDR2 as FQNEAQ (reference sequence). CDR3 residues: CASSLYGRGNTEAFF. CDR3 coding DNA: TGTGCCAGCAGCTTATACGGCAGGGGTAACACTGAAGCTTTCTTT.

As DNA, the CDR3 is TGTGCCACCAGCAGAGCCGCGGGGGGGACAGATACGCAGTATTTT. Protein product: CATSRAAGGTDTQYF. The chain joins TRBV15 to TRBJ2-3, with 9 bases identical to TRBD2. CDR1 is LNHNV and CDR2 is YYDKDF in the germline V gene (reference sequence). CDR3 length: 15 amino acids. Germline trimming cut 1 base from V and 3 bases from J; bases unmatched to any gene: 2.

In its sample, this clone was seen once. This chain joins TRBV5-1 and TRBJ2-3, with TRBD2 identical over 9 bases. This CDR3 region has 15 residues. Germline values: CDR1 SGHRS, CDR2 YFSETQ. V shed 0 bases, J shed 6 bases, and the junction held 5 bases outside the gene matches. As DNA, the CDR3 is TGCGCCAGCAGCTTGGTGGGACTAGCCTCCGATACGCAGTATTTT. Its protein product is CASSLVGLASDTQYF.

CDR3 nucleotide sequence: TGTGCCAGCAGCTTAGGCAGTACAGGCTACACCTTC. Amino acid sequence: CASSLGSTGYTF. The chain has TRBV7-9 and TRBJ1-2, with no clear D. V lost 1 base and J 8 bases, leaving 8 bases between the germline ends. The CDR3 loop spans 12 amino acids. Germline CDR1 SEHNR, CDR2 FQNEAQ (reference sequence).

The chain joins TRBV28 to TRBJ1-4; TRBD1 might be the D (6 bases). Trimming took off 7 bases at V and 3 bases at J, with 12 bases between the two ends. The CDR3 loop spans 14 amino acids. Per germline, CDR1 MDHEN and CDR2 SYDVKM. In DNA, the CDR3 is TGTGCCAGCACTGGCGGACAGCCTAATGAAAAACTGTTTTTT. Encoded protein: CASTGGQPNEKLFF.

The CDR3 bases are TGTGCCAGCAGCTCCGGACAGGAGACCTACAATGAGCAGTTCTTC. Translation: CASSSGQETYNEQFF. The V and J genes are TRBV13 and TRBJ2-1, with 7 bases that match TRBD1. J lost 2 bases, V lost 4 bases, and 5 bases had no gene match. The CDR3 sequence is 15 residues long. Germline assignment: CDR1 PRHDT and CDR2 FYEKMQ (reference sequence).

The V gene is TRBV6-1, the J gene TRBJ1-4; 11 bases line up with TRBD1. CDR1 and CDR2 from the germline V gene are MNHNS and SASEGT. The CDR3 extends over 15 amino acids. Trimming removed 3 bases from V and 5 bases from J; junction bases left unmatched: 2. CDR3 sequence (DNA): TGTGCCAGCAGTGAGGGGACAGGGGGAAATGAAAAACTGTTTTTT. Translation: CASSEGTGGNEKLFF.

This clone appeared a single time. This CDR3 is CASRWGADSNQPQHF. DNA of the CDR3: TGCGCCAGCAGGTGGGGCGCGGATAGCAATCAGCCCCAGCATTTT. The genes are TRBV5-1 and TRBJ1-5; TRBD1 is a possible D gene (5 bases). CDR3 length equals 15 residues. Germline V gives CDR1 SGHRS, CDR2 YFSETQ. V lost 5 bases and J 0 bases, leaving 12 bases between the germline ends. The whole variable domain, filled in from reference TRBV5-1 and TRBJ1-5, reads KAGVTQTPRYLIKTRGQQVTLSCSPISGHRSVSWYQQTPGQGLQFLFEYFSETQRNKGNFPGRFSGRQFSNSRSEMNVSTLELGDSALYLCASRWGADSNQPQHFGDGTRLSIL.

J is TRBJ2-5 and V is TRBV18, with 8 nucleotides matching TRBD1. Germline CDR1 and CDR2: KGHSH and LQKENI. This CDR3 spans 15 amino acids. V shed 6 bases and J 4 bases; nucleotides not matched to a gene: 10. The CDR3 protein is CASSFGTGGLETQYF. DNA for the CDR3: TGTGCCAGCTCGTTCGGCACAGGGGGATTAGAGACCCAGTACTTC. The full variable domain, its missing parts supplied by reference TRBV18 and TRBJ2-5, is NAGVMQNPRHLVRRRGQEARLRCSPMKGHSHVYWYRQLPEEGLKFMVYLQKENIIDESGMPKERFSAEFPKEGPSILRIQQVVRGDSAAYFCASSFGTGGLETQYFGPGTRLLVL.

This chain links TRBV6-1 with TRBJ2-3, with 8 bases identical to TRBD1. Per germline, CDR1 MNHNS and CDR2 SASEGT. The V segment lost 6 bases and the J segment 4 bases; nucleotides outside the gene matches: 9. The CDR3 contains 15 residues. Here the CDR3 DNA reads TGTGCCAGCAGGGAACGGGACAGGCCCGCAGATACGCAGTATTTT. Translating gives CASRERDRPADTQYF.

For this clone: Relative to the germline gene, one junction end is altered; a read error may explain this. Other nucleotide sequences in the sample specify the same CDR3. The V call is TRBV7-7, the J call TRBJ2-5; D is unclear. Looked up from germline, CDR1 is SSHAT and CDR2 is FNYEAQ (reference sequence). The CDR3 totals 15 residues. The CDR3 loop is CASSLGGGLQETQYF. The CDR3, as DNA: TGTGCTAGCAGCTTAGGTGGCGGCCTCCAAGAGACCCAGTACTTC.

The J gene is TRBJ2-2, the V gene TRBV21-1; the table's D call, TRBD2, was not checked against the DNA. TRBV21-1 counts as a pseudogene. CDR3 length equals 18 residues. For the CDR3, the DNA is TGTGCCAGCAGCAAGAGACTAGCGGGGGGCCCGAACACCGGGGAGCTGTTTTTT. Protein: CASSKRLAGGPNTGELFF.